Each of the 19 T cell receptor beta chains below was sequenced from the same sample in a study of blood T cell repertoires in COVID-19. Only in-frame clones appear in the TCRdb table, and some are missing; sequencing was by immunoSEQ multiplex PCR. Among about 140,000 clones listed, more than 70% were seen once. Sequencing was performed on PBMCs or T cells enriched from blood (not recorded which). The receptors come from a man aged 35-49 years with acute COVID-19.

The CDR3 is CASSIASDGYTF. CDR3 DNA sequence: TGTGCCAGTAGTATAGCCTCGGATGGCTACACCTTC. The chain couples TRBV19 to TRBJ1-2; unclear D gene. V lost 1 base to trimming and J lost 6 bases, with 6 bases between them. The germline V gene encodes CDR1 LNHDA and CDR2 SQIVND (reference sequence). This CDR3 spans 12 amino acids.

The V gene is TRBV7-2, the J gene TRBJ2-2; TRBD2 agrees at 10 bases. V dropped 7 bases and J dropped 2; count of bases not matched to a gene: 4. From germline, CDR1 is SGHTA and CDR2 FQGNSA. The CDR3 length is 15 residues. The CDR3 region has the DNA TGTGCCAGCACCGCTAGCGGGGGTAACACCGGGGAGCTGTTTTTT. Its protein is CASTASGGNTGELFF.

This chain links TRBV6-1 with TRBJ1-5, with D maybe TRBD1 (5 bases). The CDR3 loop spans 16 amino acids. V was cut by 1 base and J by 0 bases, with 10 bases left in between. Germline CDR1 and CDR2: MNHNS and SASEGT. CDR3 residues: CASSEVGGLSNQPQHF. The CDR3 DNA is TGTGCCAGCAGTGAAGTGGGGGGACTTAGCAATCAGCCCCAGCATTTT.

The CDR3 here is CASSPPTGYGEAFF. Here the CDR3 DNA reads TGTGCCAGCTCACCACCTACAGGGTACGGTGAAGCTTTCTTT. The V call is TRBV18, the J call TRBJ1-1, with TRBD1 as a possible D gene (6 bases). The length of the CDR3 is 14 residues. Germline assignment: CDR1 KGHSH and CDR2 LQKENI. Trimming removed 0 bases from V and 7 bases from J, with 12 bases in between.

This rearrangement joins TRBV5-1 to TRBJ1-1; no clear D gene. The CDR3 extends over 14 amino acids. Trimming took off 7 bases at V and 5 bases at J, with 18 bases between the two ends. The germline CDR1 and CDR2 sequences are SGHRS and YFSETQ. The CDR3 DNA follows: TGCGCCAGCGGCCCCGACGCCACCGGGACTGAAGCTTTCTTT. This codes for CASGPDATGTEAFF.

The genes are TRBV23-1 and TRBJ2-5; TRBD2 is a possible D gene (5 bases). TRBV23-1 is treated as an ORF (open reading frame) with a function not yet certain. V was cut by 2 bases and J by 0 bases, with 22 bases left in between. The CDR3 has 19 amino acids. CDR3 DNA: TGCGCCAGCAGTCAAAATAGGACTTGGGCCTTCAAGTACCAAGAGACCCAGTACTTC. Translated, it gives CASSQNRTWAFKYQETQYF.

The V and J genes are TRBV4-3 and TRBJ1-6; D is unclear. V was shortened by 4 bases and J by 0 bases, with 16 bases between the two germline ends. The CDR3 consists of 18 residues. CDR1 is LGHNA, CDR2 YSLEER, per germline. In DNA, the CDR3 is TGCGCCAGCAGCCCGAGGACTGTACCCTACTCCTATAATTCACCCCTCCACTTT. Its translation is CASSPRTVPYSYNSPLHF.

This chain links TRBV5-1 with TRBJ2-3; perhaps TRBD1 as D (6 bases). Germline V CDR1 and CDR2: SGHRS, YFSETQ. CDR3 length equals 16 residues. V was clipped by 0 bases and J by 3 bases, with 14 bases between them. DNA for the CDR3: TGCGCCAGCAGCTTGGCAGGGGTTGGGGTAACAGATACGCAGTATTTT. Amino acid sequence: CASSLAGVGVTDTQYF. The whole variable domain, filled in from reference TRBV5-1 and TRBJ2-3, reads KAGVTQTPRYLIKTRGQQVTLSCSPISGHRSVSWYQQTPGQGLQFLFEYFSETQRNKGNFPGRFSGRQFSNSRSEMNVSTLELGDSALYLCASSLAGVGVTDTQYFGPGTRLTVL.

The genes are TRBV9 and TRBJ1-4; 8 bases fit TRBD1. The CDR3 extends over 15 amino acids. The germline V gene has CDR1 SGDLS and CDR2 YYNGEE. Unmatched junction bases numbered 5, after V lost 0 bases and J lost 7 bases. CDR3 amino acids: CASSVGTGGFEKLFF. CDR3 in DNA: TGTGCCAGCAGCGTAGGCACAGGGGGGTTTGAAAAACTGTTTTTT.

The chain recombines TRBV19 with TRBJ1-2; D is unclear. Trimming stripped 6 bases from V and 1 base from J, with 12 bases between. Germline V gene data show CDR1 as LNHDA and CDR2 as SQIVND (reference sequence). The CDR3 has 14 amino acids. Here the CDR3 reads CASRRDRGNYGYTF. CDR3 nucleotides: TGTGCCAGTAGGAGGGATAGAGGTAACTATGGCTACACCTTC.

This clone has only a few counts. CDR3 nucleotide sequence: TGTGCCTGGAAGGGTCCATCATCTAGCGCTTTCTTT. As protein: CAWKGPSSSAFF. The chain employs TRBV30 and TRBJ1-1; D not resolved. The CDR3 extends over 12 amino acids. Between the trimmed V and J ends, which lost 4 bases and 11 bases, there was a span of 17 bases. Germline loops: CDR1 GTSNPN, CDR2 SVGIG (reference sequence). Based on the CDR3 plus reference TRBV30 and TRBJ1-1, the full variable domain is SQTIHQWPATLVQPVGSPLSLECTVEGTSNPNLYWYRQAAGRGLQLLFYSVGIGQISSEVPQNLSASRPQDRQFILSSKKLLLSDSGFYLCAWKGPSSSAFFGQGTRLTVV.

V is TRBV4-3 and J is TRBJ2-2; D gene unclear. The CDR3 spans 15 residues. Germline-derived CDR1 and CDR2 are LGHNA and YSLEER. V was cut by 1 base and J by 4 bases, with 10 bases left in between. The CDR3 nucleotides are TGCGCCAGCAGCCAAGGTGTCTCTCGCACCGGGGAGCTGTTTTTT. As protein: CASSQGVSRTGELFF.

The V and J genes are TRBV7-9 and TRBJ2-2, with 11 nucleotides matching TRBD1. In germline, CDR1 is SEHNR, CDR2 FQNEAQ (reference sequence). This CDR3 region has 17 residues. V was clipped by 0 bases and J by 3 bases; unmatched bases: 3. The CDR3 region has the DNA TGTGCCAGCAGCTTAGCCGGGACAGGGGGTCACACCGGGGAGCTGTTTTTT. This translates into CASSLAGTGGHTGELFF.

A single count supports this clone. V usage is TRBV28 and J usage is TRBJ2-1, with D possibly being TRBD2 (5 bases). Germline V lookup: CDR1 MDHEN, CDR2 SYDVKM. The ends were cut back, 9 bases at V and 3 bases at J, with 12 bases in the middle. This CDR3 has 13 residues. The CDR3 is CASAGWRYNEQFF. CDR3 DNA: TGTGCCAGTGCGGGCTGGCGCTACAATGAGCAGTTCTTC.

This sequence joins TRBV5-1 and TRBJ2-1, with D perhaps matching TRBD2 (5 bases). The V end was cut by 4 bases, the J end by 6 bases, with 14 bases between. The CDR3 totals 14 residues. Germline CDR1 and CDR2: SGHRS and YFSETQ. This CDR3 is CASSVLLGSNEQFF. The CDR3 nucleotides read TGCGCCAGCAGCGTGCTACTAGGGTCCAATGAGCAGTTCTTC.

V and J are TRBV28 and TRBJ1-1; 8 bases fit TRBD1. Germline assignment: CDR1 MDHEN and CDR2 SYDVKM. The CDR3 extends over 14 amino acids. J was trimmed by 3 bases and V by 8 bases; bases with no gene match: 8. Here the CDR3 DNA reads TGTGCCAGCCGGACAGGGAGTCCGGACACTGAAGCTTTCTTT. Encoded protein: CASRTGSPDTEAFF.

The CDR3 nucleotides are TGTGCCAGCAGCCACAGGAATAGCAATCAGCCCCAGCATTTT. This gives the protein CASSHRNSNQPQHF. The chain is built from TRBV3-1 (or the pseudogene TRBV3-2) and TRBJ1-5; D remains unclear. This CDR3 spans 14 amino acids. Deletions cut 3 bases from V and 0 bases from J, with 6 bases between. Germline loops: CDR1 LGHDT, CDR2 YNNKEL (reference sequence).

The chain couples TRBV30 to TRBJ2-2, with D possibly being TRBD2 (6 bases). Germline V gene data show CDR1 as GTSNPN and CDR2 as SVGIG (reference sequence). CDR3 length: 14 residues. V lost 5 bases and J 0 bases, leaving 10 bases between the germline ends. CDR3 protein: CAWESGSNTGELFF. The CDR3 DNA reads TGTGCCTGGGAAAGCGGGTCGAACACCGGGGAGCTGTTTTTT.

CDR3 nucleotides: TGTGCCAGCAGGCGACAGGGATCGACCTACGAGCAGTACTTC. Protein product: CASRRQGSTYEQYF. The J gene is TRBJ2-7, the V gene TRBV28; 7 positions match TRBD1. This CDR3 region has 14 residues. Germline assignment: CDR1 MDHEN and CDR2 SYDVKM. J gave up 2 bases and V 6 bases, and 7 bases lay outside the gene matches.